Here is one T cell receptor (beta chain) with its context. Its antigen is unknown. This record belongs to a study of T cells in Graves' hyperthyroidism and ophthalmopathy. In the study overall: Peripheral blood collection took place at initial diagnosis, before any treatment. Study-wide findings and caveats: Using 13 V-J features, a model discriminated ophthalmopathy from stable hyperthyroidism.

Diagnostic assessment was based on clinical symptoms, serum thyroxine and TRAb, thyroid ultrasound and orbital computed tomography. PBMCs were collected from an approximately 9.4 ml volume of fresh peripheral blood. There are 14 residues in the CDR3. V lost 4 bases to trimming and J lost 2 bases, with 12 bases between them. Amplified regions were TCR beta CDR3 sequences from RNA transcripts. RT-PCR in the first round (using the HTBI primer set) targeted the TCR CDR3. TCRdb ran MiXCR on the multiplex PCR reads and lists one entry per CDR3 protein. The table lists about 600,000 distinct CDR3 sequences, roughly 16% of them singletons, with approximately 3.5% in the top ten.

Sequencing used blood. This receptor was obtained from a woman between 40 and 50 years old with Graves' ophthalmopathy. The chain links TRBV12-3 or TRBV12-4 to TRBJ2-7, with TRBD1 as a possible D gene (5 bases). DNA of the CDR3: TGTGCCAGCAGTTCCCTAGACAGCCCCTACGAGCAGTACTTC. Its translation: CASSSLDSPYEQYF.